This T cell receptor beta chain was observed in a study of regulatory T cells in long-lasting Graves disease. Looking at the study overall: Graves' patients diagnosed newly had used antithyroid drugs under 3 months.

The CDR3 extends over 13 amino acids. The V gene's germline CDR1 is SGHRS and CDR2 YFSETQ. The germline V and J ends were trimmed by 0 bases and 6 bases, with 9 bases remaining between them. This clonotype was found many times. Indicated time point: newly diagnosed GD, antithyroid drugs for less than 3 months. With RNA extracted from PBMCs as input, the TCR library was made. Building of the TCR beta libraries involved iRepertoire HTBI primers and Arm-PCR of CDR3 regions. In TCRdb, the multiplex PCR reads were re-called with MiXCR into one record per CDR3 protein. The sample has 350,000 to 400,000 distinct CDR3 sequences; 15% to 20% are singletons. These data were also reused for a study on T cells in Graves' hyperthyroidism and ophthalmopathy.

The genes are TRBV5-1 and TRBJ1-1; D is ambiguous. The material sequenced was peripheral blood mononuclear cells (PBMCs), taken at new diagnosis, from a patient treated with antithyroid drugs. This clonotype originated in a young woman with Graves disease. The CDR3 nucleotides are TGCGCCAGCAGCTTGGTGGCAGGATCTGAAGCTTTCTTT. Translated: CASSLVAGSEAFF.